The rows below give T cell receptor beta chains drawn from one sample of a study of shared clonotypes between healthy human individuals. Method: immunoSEQ multiplex PCR; TCRdb's copy keeps in-frame clones and lacks some. The profile shows a few million clones, over 85% of them singletons. Material for sequencing was naive CD8+ T cells from PBMCs. These receptor sequences come from a man aged 18 to 29 in good health. Some clones in this sample may be carry-over from other donors' samples. Both conserved end residues are part of each CDR3. D genes are given only for firm matches. Only part of the rows carry a size: once, few, many, or a class if the clone is expanded.

TRBJ2-1,TRBV7-9,NA,TRBD2,TGTGCCAGCAGCACCCGACTAGCGGGAAGGGGTTTGGATGAGCAGTTCTTC,CASSTRLAGRGLDEQFF
TRBJ1-5,TRBV15,NA,NA,TGTGCCACCAGCAGAGTAATTTCTAGCAATCAGCCCCAGCATTTT,CATSRVISSNQPQHF
TRBJ2-7,TRBV11-2,NA,NA,TGTGCCAGCAGCTTAGGGTTCCGCGAGCAGTACTTC,CASSLGFREQYF
TRBJ2-7,TRBV9,NA,NA,TGTGCCAGCAGCGCGCCCCCGGACTGGGAGCAGTACTTC,CASSAPPDWEQYF
TRBJ2-5,TRBV9,NA,NA,TGTGCCAGCAGCGTAGATCCCGAGGAGCGGTACGATGAGACCCAGTACTTC,CASSVDPEERYDETQYF
TRBJ1-1,TRBV19,NA,NA,TGTGCCAGTAGGATATTTTCGGGCAGGGGTAGGGACACTGAAGCTTTCTTT,CASRIFSGRGRDTEAFF
TRBJ2-7,TRBV11-1,NA,NA,TGTGCCAGCAGCGGACCTGATAGCTCCTACGAGCAGTACTTC,CASSGPDSSYEQYF
TRBJ1-5,TRBV10-2,NA,NA,TGCGCCAGCAGCGTCGGTATCTCCAATCAGCCCCAGCATTTT,CASSVGISNQPQHF
TRBJ1-1,TRBV5-6,NA,NA,TGTGCCAGCAGCCGTGACACGTACACTGAAGCTTTCTTT,CASSRDTYTEAFF
TRBJ2-1,TRBV27,NA,NA,TGTGCCAGCAGTAGGGGCCCGGGACTCCGCTACAATGAGCAGTTCTTC,CASSRGPGLRYNEQFF
TRBJ2-7,TRBV19,NA,TRBD1,TGTGCCAGTAGTATTGGGGACAGGTACCACGAGCAGTACTTC,CASSIGDRYHEQYF
TRBJ1-2,TRBV7-9,NA,NA,TGTGCCAGCAGCTTAGCGTTCGGCGGCTACACCTTC,CASSLAFGGYTF
TRBJ1-1,TRBV9,NA,TRBD1,TGTGCCAGCAGCGGACGGACAGGGGGCGTAATTTCGGACACTGAAGCTTTCTTT,CASSGRTGGVISDTEAFF
TRBJ2-5,TRBV7-9,NA,TRBD1,TGTGCCAGCAGCTTAGATCAGGGGGTCTGGTTGGCCCAGTACTTC,CASSLDQGVWLAQYF
TRBJ2-5,TRBV4-1,NA,NA,TGCGCCAGCAGCCGAAGCCGCGAAAAAGAGACCCAGTACTTC,CASSRSREKETQYF
TRBJ2-1,TRBV5-1,NA,NA,TGCGCCAGCAGCGCGGCGACTAGACGCCCAACCGATGAGCAGTTCTTC,CASSAATRRPTDEQFF
TRBJ2-2,TRBV13,NA,NA,TGTGCCAGCAGCTTAGTAGCGTTCGCGAACACCGGGGAGCTGTTTTTT,CASSLVAFANTGELFF
TRBJ1-5,TRBV19,NA,NA,TGTGCCAGTAGTATTAGAAGGGGCAATCAGCCCCAGCATTTT,CASSIRRGNQPQHF
TRBJ1-2,TRBV5-1,few,NA,TGCGCCAGCAGCTCGGTTGGCTATGGCTACACCTTC,CASSSVGYGYTF